This T cell receptor beta chain is drawn from a study of cytomegalovirus exposure and HLA in healthy donors. For the study at large: The Caucasian-associated ancestry cluster contained roughly four fifths of the approximately 390 genotyped donors. Findings of the study overall: Most sequenced TCRs were rare (though some public TCRs occurred in many donors). The study put around 180 TCR beta chains on its list as cytomegalovirus-associated. In a later analysis, the majority of CMV-associated beta chains seemingly showed HLA restriction.

On this clone: What it recognizes is unknown.

The V end lost 4 bases, the J end lost 5 bases, and 11 bases lay between the germline ends. The CDR3 is 13 residues long. Germline lookup yields CDR1 MNHEY and CDR2 SVGAGI. Primers: 60 Vbeta forward and 13 Jbeta reverse. Clones were sequenced by immunoSEQ multiplex PCR, and TCRdb holds only the in-frame ones, with some missing. The sample contains 150,000 to 250,000 clones, about 80% of which appear only once. J is TRBJ2-5 and V is TRBV6-5; maybe TRBD1 (5 bases). The source is a woman in her twenties or thirties in good health and CMV-seropositive. The source material was PBMCs. The DNA of the CDR3 is TGTGCCAGCAGTTTTTTTTCAGGGGAGACCCAGTACTTC. Its protein is CASSFFSGETQYF.